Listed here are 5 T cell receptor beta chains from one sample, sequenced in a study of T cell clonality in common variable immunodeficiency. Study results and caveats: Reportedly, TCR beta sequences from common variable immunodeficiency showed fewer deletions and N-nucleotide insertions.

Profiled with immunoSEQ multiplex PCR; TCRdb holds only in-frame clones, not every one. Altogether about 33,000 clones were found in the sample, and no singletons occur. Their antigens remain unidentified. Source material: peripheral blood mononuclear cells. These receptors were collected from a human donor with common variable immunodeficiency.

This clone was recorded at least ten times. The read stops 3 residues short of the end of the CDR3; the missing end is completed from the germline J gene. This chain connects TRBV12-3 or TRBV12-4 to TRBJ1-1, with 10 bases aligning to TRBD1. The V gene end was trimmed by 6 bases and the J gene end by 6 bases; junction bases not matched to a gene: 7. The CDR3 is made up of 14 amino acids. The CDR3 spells CASRRTGGSSEAFF. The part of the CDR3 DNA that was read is TGTGCCAGCAGAAGGACAGGGGGAAGCTCTGAA.

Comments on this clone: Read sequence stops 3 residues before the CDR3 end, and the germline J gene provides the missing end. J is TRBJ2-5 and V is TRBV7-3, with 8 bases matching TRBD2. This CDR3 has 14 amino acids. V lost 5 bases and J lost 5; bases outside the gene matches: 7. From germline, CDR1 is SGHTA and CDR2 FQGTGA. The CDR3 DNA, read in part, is TGTGCCAGCAGCCCTGGACTAGCCCGGGAGACC. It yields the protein CASSPGLARET. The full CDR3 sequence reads CASSPGLARETQYF.

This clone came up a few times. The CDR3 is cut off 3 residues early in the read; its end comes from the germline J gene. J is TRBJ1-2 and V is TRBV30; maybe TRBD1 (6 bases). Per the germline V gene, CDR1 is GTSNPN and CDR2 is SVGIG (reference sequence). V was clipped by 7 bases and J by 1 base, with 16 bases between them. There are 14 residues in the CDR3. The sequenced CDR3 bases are TGTGCCTTTGGTAGGGGGGGCGATAACTATGGC. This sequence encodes CAFGRGGDNYG. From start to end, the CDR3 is CAFGRGGDNYGYTF.

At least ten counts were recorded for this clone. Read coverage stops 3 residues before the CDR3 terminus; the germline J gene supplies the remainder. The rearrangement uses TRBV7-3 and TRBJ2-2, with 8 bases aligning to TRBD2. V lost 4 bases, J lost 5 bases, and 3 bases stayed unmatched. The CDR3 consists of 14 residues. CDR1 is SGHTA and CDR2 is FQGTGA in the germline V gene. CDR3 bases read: TGTGCCAGCAGCTCCGGACTAGCAACCGGGGAG. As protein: CASSSGLATGE. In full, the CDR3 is CASSSGLATGELFF.

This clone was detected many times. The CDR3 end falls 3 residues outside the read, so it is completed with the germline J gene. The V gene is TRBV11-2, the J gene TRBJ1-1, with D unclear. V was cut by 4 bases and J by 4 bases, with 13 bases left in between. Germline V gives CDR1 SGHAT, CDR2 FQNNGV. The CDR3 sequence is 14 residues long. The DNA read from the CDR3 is TGTGCCAGCAGCTCCAAAATCGGTGGCACTGAA. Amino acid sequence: CASSSKIGGTE. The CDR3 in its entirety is CASSSKIGGTEAFF.